A selection of T cell receptor beta chains follows, all from one sample in a study of graft-versus-host responses after intestinal transplantation. The repertoire was sequenced with immunoSEQ multiplex PCR; TCRdb's copy has only in-frame clones and lacks some. The data show around 29,000 clones, 70% to 90% seen once. The starting material was PBMCs, obtained nearly 470 days after intestinal transplantation. The receptors derive from a human patient who received an intestinal transplant, so some T cells may come from the graft donor. Each CDR3 is given with its conserved first and last residue. A D gene is named only where the DNA matches it firmly. A row's size may be missing; if present it is once, few, many or a size class.

D gene	J gene	V gene	clone size	CDR3 DNA	CDR3 protein
TRBD2	TRBJ2-3	TRBV7-7	.	TGTGCCAGCAGCCTGGGACTAGCTCCCACAGATACGCAGTATTTT	CASSLGLAPTDTQYF
.	TRBJ2-7	TRBV28	.	TGTGCCAGCAGTTTGGCGAGTAGGCTATACGAGCAGTACTTC	CASSLASRLYEQYF
.	TRBJ2-5	TRBV7-9	.	TGTGCCAGCAGCTTAGTGGCATCCCCTGAGGAGGCCCAGTACTTC	CASSLVASPEEAQYF
TRBD2	TRBJ2-5	TRBV29-1	once	TGCAGCGTTTACCCCCCTAGCGGCCAAGAGACCCAGTACTTC	CSVYPPSGQETQYF
TRBD1	TRBJ1-2	TRBV11-2	once	TGTGCCAGCTTACCGTTACCGGGACAGGGGGGCTATGGCTACACCTTC	CASLPLPGQGGYGYTF
TRBD2	TRBJ2-3	TRBV5-4	.	TGTGCCAGCAGCTTAATTGGACTAGCGGAGGGGGATACGCAGTATTTT	CASSLIGLAEGDTQYF
.	TRBJ2-1	TRBV30	.	TGTGCCTGGAGTGTCGGGTTCTACAATGAGCAGTTCTTC	CAWSVGFYNEQFF
.	TRBJ1-4	TRBV6-5	.	TGTGCCAGCAGCGGGGGGTGGAAAACTAATGAAAAACTGTTTTTT	CASSGGWKTNEKLFF
.	TRBJ1-2	TRBV9	large	TGTGCCAGCAGCGCGAGGGACAAGAACTATGGCTACACCTTC	CASSARDKNYGYTF
.	TRBJ1-2	TRBV7-2	.	TGTGCCAGCAGCTTAGTTGGCCACCTCTATGGCTACACCTTC	CASSLVGHLYGYTF
.	TRBJ1-1	TRBV7-8	.	TGTGCCAGCAGCTTACGGAGGAATCAGAACACTGAAGCTTTCTTT	CASSLRRNQNTEAFF
.	TRBJ1-2	TRBV7-2	.	TGTGCCAGCAGCTTAGGTATCGGAAACTATGGCTACACCTTC	CASSLGIGNYGYTF
.	TRBJ1-5	TRBV1	.	TGCACCAGCAGCCCCCCACGGACAGGGATCGGCAATCAGCCCCAGCATTTT	CTSSPPRTGIGNQPQHF